This TCR beta chain was documented in a study of monozygotic twins with inflammatory bowel disease. With the 5' RACE reads reprocessed, TCRdb shows one record per CDR3 protein and no DNA. The clone table shows approximately 330,000 distinct CDR3 sequences, with the ten largest holding 2% to 2.5%. The CDR3 has 15 residues. Germline V gene data show CDR1 as WSHSY and CDR2 as SAAADI. The sequenced sample was blood. The chain uses TRBV10-2 and TRBJ2-7; the D call of TRBD1 rests on TCRdb alone, since no DNA is present to check it. The origin of this receptor is a human donor with ulcerative colitis or Crohn's disease, or a healthy co-twin of an affected twin (not recorded which). The CDR3 spells CATTWLRDRTYEQYF.